These 11 T cell receptor beta chains came from one sample sequenced in a study of memory CD4+ T cells and cytomegalovirus serostatus. The sort gate was single viable CD3+CD4+CD8-CD45RO+ cells for memory CD4+ T cells. Repertoires were generated with immunoSEQ multiplex PCR, while TCRdb's copy carries only in-frame clones and drops some. The sample has some 50,000 clones, roughly 80% seen once. Material for sequencing was memory CD4+ T cells from blood. Receptor source: an adult in good health and CMV-seronegative.

This chain uses TRBV6-5 with TRBJ1-3; no firm D call. The V end was cut by 0 bases, the J end by 0 bases, with 9 bases between. The germline gives CDR1 MNHEY, CDR2 SVGAGI. This CDR3 is 16 amino acids long. CDR3 sequence: CASSYSSVSSGNTIYF. CDR3 coding DNA: TGTGCCAGCAGTTACTCATCAGTTAGCTCTGGAAACACCATATATTTT.

CDR3 sequence reads: CASSQDRGTGREQYF. The CDR3, as DNA: TGCGCCAGCAGCCAAGATAGGGGGACAGGGAGGGAGCAGTACTTC. V is TRBV4-1 and J is TRBJ2-7, with 9 positions matching TRBD1. The V and J ends lost 0 bases and 7 bases, in that order; junction bases with no gene match: 7. This CDR3 has 15 residues. The germline CDR1 and CDR2 sequences are MGHRA and YSYEKL.

The chain couples TRBV5-1 to TRBJ2-1; 11 nucleotides line up with TRBD2. The CDR3 spans 17 residues. V lost 1 base, J lost 4 bases, and 7 bases stayed unmatched. Germline assignment: CDR1 SGHRS and CDR2 YFSETQ. The CDR3 DNA sequence: TGCGCCAGCAGCTTGAGGTTCTCTAGCGGGGGGTACAATGAGCAGTTCTTC. It yields the protein CASSLRFSSGGYNEQFF.

The V gene is TRBV7-3, the J gene TRBJ2-3; 8 positions match TRBD2. This CDR3 comprises 16 residues. Germline V gene data show CDR1 as SGHTA and CDR2 as FQGTGA. The V segment lost 6 bases and the J segment 2 bases; nucleotides outside the gene matches: 10. This chain's CDR3 is CASSVQSGGLTDTQYF. Here the CDR3 DNA reads TGTGCCAGCAGTGTTCAAAGCGGGGGCCTCACAGATACGCAGTATTTT.

This clone was seen only once. This chain links TRBV12-5 with TRBJ1-2; 7 bases are shared with TRBD1. Per the germline V gene, CDR1 is LGHNT and CDR2 is FRNRAP. Losses at the gene ends were 5 bases for V and 5 bases for J; bases not matched to a gene: 5. The CDR3 consists of 13 residues. CDR3 DNA sequence: TGTGCTAGTGGTACCCAGACAGGGTATGGCTACACCTTC. Its translation: CASGTQTGYGYTF.

This clone was seen more than once but under ten times. The genes are TRBV6-5 and TRBJ1-1, with no clear D. CDR1 and CDR2 (germline): MNHEY, SVGAGI. This CDR3 is built from 11 residues. V was shortened by 4 bases and J by 3 bases, with 3 bases between the two germline ends. The CDR3 region has the DNA TGTGCCAGCAGTTCGGACACTGAAGCTTTCTTT. The encoded protein is CASSSDTEAFF.

This clone was observed once. CDR3 residues: CATSRDIADNEQFF. The CDR3 DNA sequence: TGTGCCACCAGCAGAGATATAGCCGACAATGAGCAGTTCTTC. This chain connects TRBV15 to TRBJ2-1; no definite D call. V gave up 0 bases and J gave up 5 bases, with 8 bases separating them. The CDR3 has 14 amino acids. In germline, CDR1 is LNHNV, CDR2 YYDKDF (reference sequence).

This chain uses TRBV2 with TRBJ1-3; tentative D call: TRBD1 (5 bases). The CDR3 sequence is 15 residues long. From germline, CDR1 is SNHLY and CDR2 FYNNEI. V was shortened by 3 bases and J by 2 bases, with 11 bases between the two germline ends. The CDR3 nucleotides read TGTGCCAGCAGTGAGCTGGGGGGGACTGGAAACACCATATATTTT. This gives the protein CASSELGGTGNTIYF. The full variable domain, in which reference TRBV2 and TRBJ1-3 provide the parts outside the CDR3, is EPEVTQTPSHQVTQMGQEVILRCVPISNHLYFYWYRQILGQKVEFLVSFYNNEISEKSEIFDDQFSVERPDGSNFTLKIRSTKLEDSAMYFCASSELGGTGNTIYFGEGSWLTVV.

This clone was counted once. V usage is TRBV19 and J usage is TRBJ1-2, with 9 nucleotides matching TRBD1. The germline CDR1 and CDR2 sequences are LNHDA and SQIVND (reference sequence). The CDR3 is made up of 17 amino acids. V lost 9 bases, J lost 0 bases, and 14 bases stayed unmatched. The CDR3 is CASSYINRDRANYGYTF. Written as DNA, the CDR3 is TGTGCCAGCTCGTACATTAACCGGGACAGGGCTAACTATGGCTACACCTTC.

V is TRBV7-2 and J is TRBJ2-4; 9 bases are a match to TRBD1. V lost 5 bases and J lost 4; bases outside the gene matches: 3. The CDR3 is made up of 14 amino acids. Germline CDR1 SGHTA, CDR2 FQGNSA. CDR3 loop: CASSPDRGKNIQYF. In DNA form, the CDR3 reads TGTGCCAGCAGCCCCGACAGGGGGAAAAACATTCAGTACTTC.

V and J are TRBV5-8 and TRBJ1-2; D remains unclear. This CDR3 is 14 amino acids long. Trimming took 1 base from V and 0 from J, leaving 7 bases between them. Germline values: CDR1 SGHTS, CDR2 YDEGEE. DNA for the CDR3: TGTGCCAGCAGCTTGACTAATGCTAACTATGGCTACACCTTC. Encoded protein: CASSLTNANYGYTF.